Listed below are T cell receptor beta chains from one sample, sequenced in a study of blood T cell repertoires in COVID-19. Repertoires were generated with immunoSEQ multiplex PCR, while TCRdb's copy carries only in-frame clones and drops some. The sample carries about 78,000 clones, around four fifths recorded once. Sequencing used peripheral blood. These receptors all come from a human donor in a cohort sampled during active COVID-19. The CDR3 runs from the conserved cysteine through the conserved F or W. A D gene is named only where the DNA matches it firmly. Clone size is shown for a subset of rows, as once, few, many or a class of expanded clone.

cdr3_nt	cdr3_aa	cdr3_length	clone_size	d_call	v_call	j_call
TGTGCCAGCAGCGCGCGGCCTTACACATTTGGAAGCTCCTATAATTCACCCCTCCACTTT	CASSARPYTFGSSYNSPLHF	20	few	NA	TRBV12-1	TRBJ1-6
TGCGCCAGCAGCTTTAGGGGATCCAGCTCCTACGAGCAGTACTTC	CASSFRGSSSYEQYF	15	NA	NA	TRBV5-1	TRBJ2-7
TGTGCCAGCAGTTTAGTTTTCGGCTACGAGCAGTACTTC	CASSLVFGYEQYF	13	NA	NA	TRBV27	TRBJ2-7
TGTGCCAGCAGCTTAAAACCGACAGGGGCCGGATACGAGCAGTACTTC	CASSLKPTGAGYEQYF	16	NA	TRBD1	TRBV13	TRBJ2-7
TGCAGCGTAGCAGACAGGGTCGACTATGGCTACACCTTC	CSVADRVDYGYTF	13	NA	TRBD1	TRBV29-1	TRBJ1-2
TGCGCCAGCAGCTTATTAAAGGGGATAAGGGCGGGAGAAAAACTGTTTTTT	CASSLLKGIRAGEKLFF	17	NA	NA	TRBV5-1	TRBJ1-4
TGTGCCAGCAGTTACTCGAGGGTTGATCCCCTGGATGGCTACACCTTC	CASSYSRVDPLDGYTF	16	NA	NA	TRBV6-5	TRBJ1-2
TGTGCCAGCAGCCGGGGACAGCCCACCGAGCAGTACTTC	CASSRGQPTEQYF	13	NA	TRBD1	TRBV7-2	TRBJ2-7
TGTGCCAGCAGTGGAGCTACAGGGACCTATAATTCACCCCTCCACTTT	CASSGATGTYNSPLHF	16	NA	NA	TRBV6-1	TRBJ1-6
TGCAGTGCTAGTACTAGCGGTAACACAGATACGCAGTATTTT	CSASTSGNTDTQYF	14	NA	TRBD2	TRBV20-1	TRBJ2-3
TGCAGCGTTGGACTAGATTACGAGCAGTACTTC	CSVGLDYEQYF	11	NA	NA	TRBV29-1	TRBJ2-7
TGTGCCAGCAGCTCAAGGACAGGGGGGGGAGTAGAGACCCAGTACTTC	CASSSRTGGGVETQYF	16	NA	TRBD1	TRBV7-2	TRBJ2-5
TGTGCCAGCAGCAAGGGGACTAATCAGCCCCAGCATTTT	CASSKGTNQPQHF	13	few	NA	TRBV5-6	TRBJ1-5
TGCGCCAGCAGCCTAACTGTACAGGGAATCTCTGGGGCCAACGTCCTGACTTTC	CASSLTVQGISGANVLTF	18	NA	NA	TRBV4-3	TRBJ2-6
TGTGCCAGCAGCCCATTTCGGGGGAGGGATCAGCCCCAGCATTTT	CASSPFRGRDQPQHF	15	NA	NA	TRBV7-8	TRBJ1-5
TGTGCCAGCAGCCCCCACCGCGGACTAGCGGGGTCTGAGCAGTTCTTC	CASSPHRGLAGSEQFF	16	NA	TRBD2	TRBV11-2	TRBJ2-1
TGTGCCAGCAGCCGGGACAGGGGGAATCAGCCCCAGCATTTT	CASSRDRGNQPQHF	14	once	TRBD1	TRBV7-2	TRBJ1-5
TGTGCCAGTAGTAGACAGGATTTTGTCACTGAAGCTTTCTTT	CASSRQDFVTEAFF	14	few	NA	TRBV19	TRBJ1-1